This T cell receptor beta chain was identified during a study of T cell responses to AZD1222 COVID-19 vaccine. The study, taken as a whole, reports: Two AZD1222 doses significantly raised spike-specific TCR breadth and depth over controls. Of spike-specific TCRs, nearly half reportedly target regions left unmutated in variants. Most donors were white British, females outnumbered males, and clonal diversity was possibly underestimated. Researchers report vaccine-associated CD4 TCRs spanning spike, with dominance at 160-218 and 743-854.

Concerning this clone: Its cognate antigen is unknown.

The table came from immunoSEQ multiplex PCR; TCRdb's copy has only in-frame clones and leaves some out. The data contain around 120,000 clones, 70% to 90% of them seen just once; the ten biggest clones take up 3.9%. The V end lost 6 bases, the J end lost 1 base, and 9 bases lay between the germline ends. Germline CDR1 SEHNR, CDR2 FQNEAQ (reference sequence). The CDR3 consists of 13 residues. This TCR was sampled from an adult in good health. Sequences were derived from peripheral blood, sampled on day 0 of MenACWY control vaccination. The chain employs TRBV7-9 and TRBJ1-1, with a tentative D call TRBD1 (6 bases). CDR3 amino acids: CASSTGSNTEAFF. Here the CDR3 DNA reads TGTGCCAGCAGTACAGGGTCGAACACTGAAGCTTTCTTT.